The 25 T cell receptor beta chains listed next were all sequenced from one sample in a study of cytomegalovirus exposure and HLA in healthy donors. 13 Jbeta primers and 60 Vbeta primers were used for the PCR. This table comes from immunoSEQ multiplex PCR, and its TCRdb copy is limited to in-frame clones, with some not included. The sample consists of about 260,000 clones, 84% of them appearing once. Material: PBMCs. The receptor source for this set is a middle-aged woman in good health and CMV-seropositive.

The CDR3 region has the DNA TGTGCCAGCAGCCCGGGACAGGGACCTTACAATGAGCAGTTCTTC. Amino acid sequence: CASSPGQGPYNEQFF. The chain recombines TRBV7-2 with TRBJ2-1, with 9 nucleotides matching TRBD1. Germline CDR1 and CDR2: SGHTA and FQGNSA. V gave up 5 bases and J gave up 4 bases; unmatched junction bases: 6. The length of the CDR3 is 15 residues.

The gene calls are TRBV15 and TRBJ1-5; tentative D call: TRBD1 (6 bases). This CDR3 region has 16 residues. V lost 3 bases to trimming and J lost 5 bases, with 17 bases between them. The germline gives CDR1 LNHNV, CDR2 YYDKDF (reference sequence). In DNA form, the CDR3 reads TGTGCCACCAGCAGGGCAGGGGCTTTGTGGGATCAGCCCCAGCATTTT. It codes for CATSRAGALWDQPQHF.

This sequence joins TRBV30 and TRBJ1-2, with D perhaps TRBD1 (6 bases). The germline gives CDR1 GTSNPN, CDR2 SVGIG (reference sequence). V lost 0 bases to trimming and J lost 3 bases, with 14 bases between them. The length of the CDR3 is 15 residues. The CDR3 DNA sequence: TGTGCCTGGAGTGTATTGGCAGGGGAGTACTATGGCTACACCTTC. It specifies CAWSVLAGEYYGYTF.

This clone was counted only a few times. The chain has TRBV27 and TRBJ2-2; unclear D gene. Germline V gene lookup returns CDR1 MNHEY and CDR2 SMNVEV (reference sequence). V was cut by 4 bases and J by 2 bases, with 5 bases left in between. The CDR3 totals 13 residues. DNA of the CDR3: TGTGCCAGCAGTTCCTTCAACACCGGGGAGCTGTTTTTT. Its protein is CASSSFNTGELFF.

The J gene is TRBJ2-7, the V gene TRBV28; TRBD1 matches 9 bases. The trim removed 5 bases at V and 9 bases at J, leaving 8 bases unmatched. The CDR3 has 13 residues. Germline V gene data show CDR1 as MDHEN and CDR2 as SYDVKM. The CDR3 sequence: CASSPADRGGQYF. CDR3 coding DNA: TGTGCCAGCAGTCCCGCGGACAGGGGCGGGCAGTACTTC.

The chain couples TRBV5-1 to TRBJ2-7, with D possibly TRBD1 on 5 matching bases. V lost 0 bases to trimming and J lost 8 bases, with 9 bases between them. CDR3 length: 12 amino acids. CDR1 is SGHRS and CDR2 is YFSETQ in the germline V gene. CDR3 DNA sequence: TGCGCCAGCAGCTTGGGACAGCGCCAGCAGTACTTC. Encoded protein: CASSLGQRQQYF.

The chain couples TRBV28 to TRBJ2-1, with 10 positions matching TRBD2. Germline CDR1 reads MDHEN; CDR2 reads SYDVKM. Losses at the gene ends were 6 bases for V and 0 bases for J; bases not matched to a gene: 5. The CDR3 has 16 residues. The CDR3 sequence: CASRGGLASSYNEQFF. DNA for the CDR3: TGTGCCAGCAGGGGGGGACTAGCGAGCTCCTACAATGAGCAGTTCTTC.

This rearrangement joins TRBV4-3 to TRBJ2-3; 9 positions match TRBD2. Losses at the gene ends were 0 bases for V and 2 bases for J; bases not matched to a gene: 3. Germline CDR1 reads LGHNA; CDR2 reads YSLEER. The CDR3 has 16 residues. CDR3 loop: CASSQDSSGATDTQYF. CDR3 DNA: TGCGCCAGCAGCCAAGATTCTAGCGGGGCCACAGATACGCAGTATTTT.

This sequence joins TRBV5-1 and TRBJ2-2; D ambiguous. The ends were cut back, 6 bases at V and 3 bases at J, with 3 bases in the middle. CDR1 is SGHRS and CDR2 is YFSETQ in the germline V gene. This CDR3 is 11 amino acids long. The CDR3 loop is CASTDTGELFF. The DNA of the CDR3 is TGCGCCAGCACGGACACCGGGGAGCTGTTTTTT.

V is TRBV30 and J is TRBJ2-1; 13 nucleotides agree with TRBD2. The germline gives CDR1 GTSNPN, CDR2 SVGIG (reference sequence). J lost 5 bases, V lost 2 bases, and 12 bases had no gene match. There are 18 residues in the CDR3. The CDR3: CAWSRGLAGVFPNNEQFF. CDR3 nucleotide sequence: TGTGCCTGGAGTCGAGGACTAGCGGGAGTCTTCCCGAACAATGAGCAGTTCTTC.

As DNA, the CDR3 is TGTGCCAGCAGTCTGGGACAGGGGATCACCGGGGAGCTGTTTTTT. This sequence encodes CASSLGQGITGELFF. The rearrangement links TRBV27 to TRBJ2-2; 10 positions match TRBD1. The CDR3 covers 15 residues. Germline trimming cut 5 bases from V and 4 bases from J; bases unmatched to any gene: 4. Per the germline V gene, CDR1 is MNHEY and CDR2 is SMNVEV (reference sequence).

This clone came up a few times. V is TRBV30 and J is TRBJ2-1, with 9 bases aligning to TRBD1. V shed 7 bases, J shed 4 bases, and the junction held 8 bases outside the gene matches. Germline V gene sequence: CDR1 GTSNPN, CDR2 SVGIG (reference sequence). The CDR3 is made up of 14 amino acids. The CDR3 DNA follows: TGTGCCTCAAACACAGGGGGCGATTACAATGAGCAGTTCTTC. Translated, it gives CASNTGGDYNEQFF.

The CDR3 region is CASSNDVGSYEQYF. The CDR3 DNA reads as TGTGCCAGCAGTAACGACGTGGGGAGCTACGAGCAGTACTTC. The rearrangement uses TRBV6-5 and TRBJ2-7; D perhaps matches TRBD2 (5 bases). The CDR3 spans 14 residues. Germline CDR1 MNHEY, CDR2 SVGAGI. Trimming removed 5 bases at V and 3 bases at J, with 14 bases between.

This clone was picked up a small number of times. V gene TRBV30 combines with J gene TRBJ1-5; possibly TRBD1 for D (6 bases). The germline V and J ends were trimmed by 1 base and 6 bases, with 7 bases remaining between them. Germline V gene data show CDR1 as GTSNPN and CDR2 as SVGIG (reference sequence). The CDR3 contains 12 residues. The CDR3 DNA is TGTGCCTGGAGTGACAGGGTTCAGCCCCAGCATTTT. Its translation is CAWSDRVQPQHF.

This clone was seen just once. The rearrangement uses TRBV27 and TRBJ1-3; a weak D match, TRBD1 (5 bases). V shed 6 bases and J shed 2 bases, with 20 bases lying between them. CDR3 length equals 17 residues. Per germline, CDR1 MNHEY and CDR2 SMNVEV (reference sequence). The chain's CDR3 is CASSSTGVLGAGNTIYF. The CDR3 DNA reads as TGTGCCAGCAGCTCGACGGGGGTATTGGGGGCTGGAAACACCATATATTTT.

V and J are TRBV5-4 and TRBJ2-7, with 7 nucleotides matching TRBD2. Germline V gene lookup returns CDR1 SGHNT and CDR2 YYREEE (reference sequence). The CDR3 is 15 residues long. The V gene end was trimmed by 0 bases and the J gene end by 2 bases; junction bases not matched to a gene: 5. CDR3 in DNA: TGTGCCAGCAGCTTGGAAGCGGGACTAACCTACGAGCAGTACTTC. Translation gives CASSLEAGLTYEQYF.

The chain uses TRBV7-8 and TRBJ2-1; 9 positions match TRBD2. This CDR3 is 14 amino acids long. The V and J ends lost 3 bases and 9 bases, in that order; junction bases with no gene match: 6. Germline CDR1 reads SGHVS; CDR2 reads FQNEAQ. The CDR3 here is CASSFSGGRVEQFF. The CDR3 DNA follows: TGTGCCAGCAGCTTTAGCGGCGGGAGGGTTGAGCAGTTCTTC.

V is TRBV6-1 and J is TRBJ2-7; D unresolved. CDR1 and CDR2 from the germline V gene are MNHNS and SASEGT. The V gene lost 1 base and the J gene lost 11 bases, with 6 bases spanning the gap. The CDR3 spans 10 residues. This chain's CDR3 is CASSEELKYF. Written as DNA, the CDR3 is TGTGCCAGCAGTGAAGAATTAAAGTACTTC.

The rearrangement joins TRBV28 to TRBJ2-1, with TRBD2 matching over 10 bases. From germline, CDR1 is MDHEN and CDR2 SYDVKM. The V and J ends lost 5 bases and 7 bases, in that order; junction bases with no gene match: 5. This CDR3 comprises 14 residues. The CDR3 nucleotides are TGTGCCAGCAGTCCGGGGACTAGCGTGAATGAGCAGTTCTTC. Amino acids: CASSPGTSVNEQFF.

DNA for the CDR3: TGTGCCAGCAGCTTGGGTCAGGGCTCCTACGAGCAGTACTTC. It encodes CASSLGQGSYEQYF. The V gene is TRBV5-4, the J gene TRBJ2-7; TRBD1 is a possible D gene (5 bases). The CDR3 consists of 14 residues. The V and J ends lost 0 bases and 0 bases respectively, with 7 bases between them. The germline CDR1 and CDR2 sequences are SGHNT and YYREEE (reference sequence).

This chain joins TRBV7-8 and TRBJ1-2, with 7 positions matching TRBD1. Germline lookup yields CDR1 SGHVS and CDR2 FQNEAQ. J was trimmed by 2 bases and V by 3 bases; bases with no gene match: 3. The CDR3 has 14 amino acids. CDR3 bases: TGTGCCAGCAGCTTGTTGACAGGGAACTATGGCTACACCTTC. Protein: CASSLLTGNYGYTF. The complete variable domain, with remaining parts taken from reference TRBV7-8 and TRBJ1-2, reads GAGVSQSPRYKVAKRGQDVALRCDPISGHVSLFWYQQALGQGPEFLTYFQNEAQLDKSGLPSDRFFAERPEGSVSTLKIQRTQQEDSAVYLCASSLLTGNYGYTFGSGTRLTVV.

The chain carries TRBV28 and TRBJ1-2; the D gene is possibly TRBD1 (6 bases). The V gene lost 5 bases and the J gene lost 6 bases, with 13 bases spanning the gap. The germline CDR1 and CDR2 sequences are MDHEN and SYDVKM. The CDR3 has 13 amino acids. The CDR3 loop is CASSAGTSNGYTF. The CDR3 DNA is TGTGCCAGCAGTGCCGGGACATCAAATGGCTACACCTTC.

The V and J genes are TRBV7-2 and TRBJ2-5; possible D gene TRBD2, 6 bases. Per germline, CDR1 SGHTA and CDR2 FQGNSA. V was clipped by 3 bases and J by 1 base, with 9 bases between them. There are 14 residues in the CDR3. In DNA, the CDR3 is TGTGCCAGCAGCTTCGGCGGGGTCCAAGAGACCCAGTACTTC. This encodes CASSFGGVQETQYF.

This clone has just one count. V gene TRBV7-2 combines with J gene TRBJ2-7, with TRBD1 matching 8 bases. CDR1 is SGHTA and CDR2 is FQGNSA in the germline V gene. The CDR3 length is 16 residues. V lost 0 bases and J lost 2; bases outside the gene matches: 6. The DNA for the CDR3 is TGTGCCAGCAGCTTAGCCTGGTCAGGGGGCCCCTACGAGCAGTACTTC. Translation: CASSLAWSGGPYEQYF.

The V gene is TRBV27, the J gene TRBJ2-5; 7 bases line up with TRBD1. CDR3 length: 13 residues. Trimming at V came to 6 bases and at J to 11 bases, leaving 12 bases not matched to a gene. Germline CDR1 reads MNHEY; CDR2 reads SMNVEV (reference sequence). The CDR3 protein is CASSLEQGYQQYF. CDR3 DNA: TGTGCCAGCAGCCTCGAACAGGGGTATCAGCAGTACTTC.